The sequence of this T cell receptor beta chain was determined in a study of T cells in Graves' hyperthyroidism and ophthalmopathy. Template material for amplifying TCR beta CDR3 regions consisted of RNA transcripts. With the HTBI primer set, the TCR CDR3 went through a first round of RT-PCR. MiXCR, applied by TCRdb to the multiplex PCR reads, yields one record per CDR3 protein. The data show approximately 430,000 distinct CDR3 sequences, 14% to 15% seen once. Findings and caveats of the study: Ophthalmopathy got predicted by the model a median roughly six months before its onset.

In the case of this clonotype: The antigen remains undetermined.

The CDR3 is 14 residues long. Per the germline V gene, CDR1 is MNHNS and CDR2 is SASEGT. V lost 7 bases and J 4 bases, leaving 16 bases between the germline ends. Diagnoses rested on clinical symptoms, serum thyroxine and TRAb, thyroid ultrasound and orbital computed tomography. Sequencing was performed on blood. This receptor was obtained from a man aged 18 to 29 with Graves' ophthalmopathy. The chain combines TRBV6-1 with TRBJ1-1, with D maybe TRBD1 (5 bases). For the CDR3, the DNA is TGTGCCAGCAACCTATTGGGGGAGGGCACTGAAGCTTTCTTT. Protein: CASNLLGEGTEAFF.